This TCR beta chain was captured by sequencing in a study of vaccination effects on CD4 cells after COVID-19. Overall study results and limits: There were few convalescent patients in the study and no early post-infection timepoints.

Expansion of antigen-specific CD4+ T cells with viral peptide pools was carried out by the ViraFEST assay before sequencing. It was after more than nine days of culture that CD4+ T cells were isolated. Each vaccine recipient was nucleocapsid antibody negative and had no prior SARS-CoV-2 infection. Here immunoSEQ multiplex PCR was the method, and the copy in TCRdb shows in-frame clones only, minus some. The repertoire holds 55,000 to 75,000 clones, with about 65% as singletons. V was cut by 3 bases and J by 0 bases, with 12 bases left in between. The CDR3 runs to 16 residues. Germline values: CDR1 SGHTS, CDR2 YDEGEE. A remark on this clone: The target antigen is unknown.

The clonotype originates from a human donor who received a COVID-19 vaccine. This specimen was CD4+ T cells from PBMCs cultured with HCoV-OC43 spike peptides, taken before COVID-19 vaccination. Described subset: HCoV-OC43 spike overlapping peptide pool stimulation. This chain links TRBV5-8 with TRBJ1-4; D might be TRBD1 (6 bases). The CDR3 reads CASSSRDTATNEKLFF. The DNA of the CDR3 is TGTGCCAGCAGCTCGCGGGACACCGCAACTAATGAAAAACTGTTTTTT.